This TCR beta chain emerged from a study of vaccination effects on CD4 cells after COVID-19. Study-level information: Early samples were taken at day +14, late at days +241, +227, +161. Post-vaccine sampling took place a median of 72 days after the second dose. Study-wide points: By a late point after vaccination, infection- and vaccine-induced clones had shrunk markedly through clonal contraction. Spike-reactive clones detected post-vaccine in convalescents consisted mainly of new vaccine-induced clones.

The data were produced by immunoSEQ multiplex PCR, yet TCRdb's version contains in-frame clones alone and is incomplete. In the table there are tens of thousands of clones, about 80% of which are singletons. Isolation of CD4+ T cells took place after nine to ten days of culture. From March to December 2020, the person had a SARS-CoV-2 infection that was confirmed by PCR. The participants, recipients of two vaccine doses, got either BNT162b2 or mRNA-1273. CDR3 length: 14 amino acids. Germline loops: CDR1 SGHKS, CDR2 YYEKEE (reference sequence). V lost 9 bases, J lost 0 bases, and 14 bases lay in between. This clone appeared once. Its antigen is unknown.

This material consisted of CD4+ T cells from PBMCs cultured without peptide, taken after COVID-19 vaccination. The V and J genes are TRBV5-5 and TRBJ2-3, with unresolved D. The sequence was obtained from a human donor who had a prior SARS-CoV-2 infection. In DNA form, the CDR3 reads TGTGCCACCCGTCCCAGAGCGAGCACAGATACGCAGTATTTT. Translated, it gives CATRPRASTDTQYF.